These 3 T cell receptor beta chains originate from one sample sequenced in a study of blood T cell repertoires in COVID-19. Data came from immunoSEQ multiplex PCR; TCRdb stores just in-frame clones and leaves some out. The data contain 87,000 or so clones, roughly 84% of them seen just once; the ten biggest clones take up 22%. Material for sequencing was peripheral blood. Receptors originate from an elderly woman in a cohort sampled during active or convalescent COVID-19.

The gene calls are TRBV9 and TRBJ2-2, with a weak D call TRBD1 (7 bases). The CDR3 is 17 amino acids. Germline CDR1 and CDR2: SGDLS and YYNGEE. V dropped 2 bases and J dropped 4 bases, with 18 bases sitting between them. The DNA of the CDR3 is TGTGCCAGCAGCGTTGGGGCAGGGGGGTCCGGCACCGGGGAGCTGTTTTTT. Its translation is CASSVGAGGSGTGELFF. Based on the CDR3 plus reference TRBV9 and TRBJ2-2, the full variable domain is DSGVTQTPKHLITATGQRVTLRCSPRSGDLSVYWYQQSLDQGLQFLIQYYNGEERAKGNILERFSAQQFPDLHSELNLSSLELGDSALYFCASSVGAGGSGTGELFFGEGSRLTVL.

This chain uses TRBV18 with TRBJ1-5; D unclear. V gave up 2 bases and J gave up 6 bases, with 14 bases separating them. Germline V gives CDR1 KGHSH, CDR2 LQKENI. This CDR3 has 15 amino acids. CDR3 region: CASSPGGPVRQPQHF. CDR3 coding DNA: TGTGCCAGCTCACCAGGAGGGCCGGTTCGTCAGCCCCAGCATTTT.

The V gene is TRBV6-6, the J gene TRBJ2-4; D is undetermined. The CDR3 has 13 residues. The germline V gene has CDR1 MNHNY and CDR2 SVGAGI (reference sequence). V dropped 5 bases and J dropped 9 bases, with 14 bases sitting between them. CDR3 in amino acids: CASSLSDIGIQYF. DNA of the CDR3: TGTGCCAGCAGTCTCTCAGACATTGGCATTCAGTACTTC.